The source of this TCR beta chain is a study of blood T cell repertoires in COVID-19. How the authors handled the data: Amplification from reference gene primers served as the basis for estimated nucleated cell counts. Clones were read by immunoSEQ multiplex PCR, and TCRdb kept only the in-frame ones, dropping some. V, J and clone size reflect that table, while D and trimming were determined from the DNA. Of around 250,000 clones listed, 65% to 85% are singletons. Germline V gene lookup returns CDR1 MNHEY and CDR2 SMNVEV (reference sequence). V was pared by 4 bases and J by 7 bases, with 23 bases between. This CDR3 region has 17 residues.

The V and J genes are TRBV27 and TRBJ2-1; no clear D gene. Sequencing was carried out using peripheral blood. The receptor comes from a man over 45 with active or convalescent COVID-19. The CDR3 bases are TGTGCCAGCAGTTCCTCACAGTTTACCACCTATATAAATGAGCAGTTCTTC. It translates to CASSSSQFTTYINEQFF.